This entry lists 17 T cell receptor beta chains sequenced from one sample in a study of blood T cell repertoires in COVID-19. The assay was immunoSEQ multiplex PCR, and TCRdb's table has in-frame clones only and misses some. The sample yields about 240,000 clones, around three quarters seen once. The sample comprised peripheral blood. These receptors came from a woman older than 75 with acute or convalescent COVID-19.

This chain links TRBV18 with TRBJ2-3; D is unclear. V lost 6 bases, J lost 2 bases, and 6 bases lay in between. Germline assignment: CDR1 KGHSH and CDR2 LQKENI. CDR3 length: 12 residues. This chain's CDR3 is CASSLLTDTQYF. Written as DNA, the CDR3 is TGTGCCAGCTCCCTTCTCACAGATACGCAGTATTTT.

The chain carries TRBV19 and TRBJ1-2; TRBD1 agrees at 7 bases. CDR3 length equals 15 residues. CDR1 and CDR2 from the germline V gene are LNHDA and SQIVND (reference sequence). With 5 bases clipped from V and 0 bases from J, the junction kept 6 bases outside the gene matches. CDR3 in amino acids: CASSLGTAPNYGYTF. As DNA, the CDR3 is TGTGCCAGTAGTCTCGGGACAGCCCCTAACTATGGCTACACCTTC.

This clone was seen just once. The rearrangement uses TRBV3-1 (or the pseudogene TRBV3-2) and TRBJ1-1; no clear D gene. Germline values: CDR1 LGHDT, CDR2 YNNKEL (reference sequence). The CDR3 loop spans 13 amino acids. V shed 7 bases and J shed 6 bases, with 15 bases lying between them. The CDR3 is CASMRAIGAEAFF. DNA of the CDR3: TGTGCCAGCATGAGGGCGATCGGGGCTGAAGCTTTCTTT.

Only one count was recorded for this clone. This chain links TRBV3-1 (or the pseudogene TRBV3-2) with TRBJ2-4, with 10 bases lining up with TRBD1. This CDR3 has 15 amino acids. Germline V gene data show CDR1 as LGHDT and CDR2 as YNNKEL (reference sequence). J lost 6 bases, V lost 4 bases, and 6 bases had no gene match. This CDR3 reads CASSPDRGLGNIQYF. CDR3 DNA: TGTGCCAGCAGCCCCGACAGGGGGCTGGGAAACATTCAGTACTTC.

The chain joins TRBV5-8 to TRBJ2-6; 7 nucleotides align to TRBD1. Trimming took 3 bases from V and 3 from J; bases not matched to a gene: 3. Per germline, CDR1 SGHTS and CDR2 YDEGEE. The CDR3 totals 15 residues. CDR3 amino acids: CASSSDRDGANVLTF. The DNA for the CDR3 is TGTGCCAGCAGCTCCGACAGGGATGGGGCCAACGTCCTGACTTTC.

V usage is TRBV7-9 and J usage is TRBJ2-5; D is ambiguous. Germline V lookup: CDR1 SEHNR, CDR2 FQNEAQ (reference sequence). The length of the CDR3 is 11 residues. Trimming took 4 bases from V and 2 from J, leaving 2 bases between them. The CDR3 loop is CASSSQETQYF. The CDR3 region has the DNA TGTGCCAGCAGCTCTCAAGAGACCCAGTACTTC.

The CDR3 spells CASSDGGTGNEAFF. Here the CDR3 DNA reads TGCGCCAGCAGTGACGGGGGTACCGGGAATGAAGCTTTCTTT. V and J are TRBV10-1 and TRBJ1-1, with D tentatively TRBD1 (5 bases). The CDR3 is 14 residues long. Trimming cost V 3 bases and J 7 bases, with 15 bases left between them. Germline V gene data show CDR1 as WNHNN and CDR2 as SYGVQD (reference sequence).

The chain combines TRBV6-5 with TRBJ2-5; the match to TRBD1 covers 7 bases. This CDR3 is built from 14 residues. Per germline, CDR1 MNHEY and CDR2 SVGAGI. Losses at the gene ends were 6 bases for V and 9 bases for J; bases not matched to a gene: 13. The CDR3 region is CASRETGQIGAQYF. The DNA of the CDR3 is TGTGCCAGCAGGGAGACAGGGCAGATCGGGGCCCAGTACTTC.

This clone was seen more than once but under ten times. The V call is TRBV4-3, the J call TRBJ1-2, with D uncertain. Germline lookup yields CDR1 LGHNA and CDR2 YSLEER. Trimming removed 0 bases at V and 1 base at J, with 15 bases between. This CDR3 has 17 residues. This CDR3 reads CASSQDLGTQLNYGYTF. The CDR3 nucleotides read TGCGCCAGCAGCCAAGATCTAGGTACGCAGCTTAACTATGGCTACACCTTC.

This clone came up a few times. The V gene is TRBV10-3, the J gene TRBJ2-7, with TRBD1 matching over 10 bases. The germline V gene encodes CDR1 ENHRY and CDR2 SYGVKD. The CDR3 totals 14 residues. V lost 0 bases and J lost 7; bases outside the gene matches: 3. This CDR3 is CAISESGTGEEQYF. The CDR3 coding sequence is TGTGCCATCAGTGAGTCCGGGACAGGGGAAGAGCAGTACTTC.

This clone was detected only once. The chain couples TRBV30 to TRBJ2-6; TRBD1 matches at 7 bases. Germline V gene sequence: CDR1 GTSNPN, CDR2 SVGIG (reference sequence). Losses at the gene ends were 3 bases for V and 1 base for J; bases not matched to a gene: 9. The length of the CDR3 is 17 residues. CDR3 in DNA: TGTGCCTGGAGCGTGGACAGGCGAACATCTGGGGCCAACGTCCTGACTTTC. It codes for CAWSVDRRTSGANVLTF. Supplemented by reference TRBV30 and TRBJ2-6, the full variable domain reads SQTIHQWPATLVQPVGSPLSLECTVEGTSNPNLYWYRQAAGRGLQLLFYSVGIGQISSEVPQNLSASRPQDRQFILSSKKLLLSDSGFYLCAWSVDRRTSGANVLTFGAGSRLTVL.

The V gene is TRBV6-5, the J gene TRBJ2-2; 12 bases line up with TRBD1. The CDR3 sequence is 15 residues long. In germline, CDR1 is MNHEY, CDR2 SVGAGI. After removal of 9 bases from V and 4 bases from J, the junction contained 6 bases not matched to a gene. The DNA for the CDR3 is TGTGCCAGTGGGACAGGGGGCGCGGGCACCGGGGAGCTGTTTTTT. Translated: CASGTGGAGTGELFF.

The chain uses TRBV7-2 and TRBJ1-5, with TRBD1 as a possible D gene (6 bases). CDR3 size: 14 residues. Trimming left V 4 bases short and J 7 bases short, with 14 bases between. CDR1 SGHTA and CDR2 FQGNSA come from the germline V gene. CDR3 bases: TGTGCCAGCAGCTCGCAGGGGCTCTCACAGCCCCAGCATTTT. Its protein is CASSSQGLSQPQHF.

CDR3 nucleotide sequence: TGTGCCAGCAGCTTAGCGGTATTGGAGGGCAATCAGCCCCAGCATTTT. Its translation is CASSLAVLEGNQPQHF. The chain combines TRBV5-8 with TRBJ1-5; D is undetermined. CDR1 and CDR2 (germline): SGHTS, YDEGEE. This CDR3 is built from 16 residues. Trimming took 2 bases from V and 2 from J, leaving 14 bases between them.

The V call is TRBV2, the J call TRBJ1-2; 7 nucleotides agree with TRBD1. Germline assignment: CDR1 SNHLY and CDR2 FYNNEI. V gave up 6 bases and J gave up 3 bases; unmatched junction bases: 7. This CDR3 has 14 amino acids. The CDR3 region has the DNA TGTGCCAGCAGAGAAAGGACAGGATACTATGGCTACACCTTC. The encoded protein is CASRERTGYYGYTF.

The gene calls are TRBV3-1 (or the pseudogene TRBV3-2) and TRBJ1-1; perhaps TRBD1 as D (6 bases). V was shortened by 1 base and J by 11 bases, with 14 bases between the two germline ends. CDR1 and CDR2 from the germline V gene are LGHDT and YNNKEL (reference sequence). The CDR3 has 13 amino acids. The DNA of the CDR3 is TGTGCCAGCAGCCAAGTGGGGGGGCGCGGGGCTTTCTTT. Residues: CASSQVGGRGAFF.

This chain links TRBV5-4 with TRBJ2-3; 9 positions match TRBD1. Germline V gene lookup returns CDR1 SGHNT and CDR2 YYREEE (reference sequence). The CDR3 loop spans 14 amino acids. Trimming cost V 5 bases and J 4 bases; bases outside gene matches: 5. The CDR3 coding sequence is TGTGCCAGCAGACAAACAGGGGGCCCAGATACGCAGTATTTT. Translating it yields CASRQTGGPDTQYF.